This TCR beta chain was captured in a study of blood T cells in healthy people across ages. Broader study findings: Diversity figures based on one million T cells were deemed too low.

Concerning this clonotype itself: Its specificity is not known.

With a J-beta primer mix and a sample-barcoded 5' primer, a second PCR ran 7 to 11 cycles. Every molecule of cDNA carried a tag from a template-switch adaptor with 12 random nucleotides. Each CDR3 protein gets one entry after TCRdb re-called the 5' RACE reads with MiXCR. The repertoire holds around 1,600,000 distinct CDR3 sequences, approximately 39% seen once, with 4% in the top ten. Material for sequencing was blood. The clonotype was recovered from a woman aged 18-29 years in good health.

The CDR3, as DNA: TGTGCCAGCAGCTCCCAACTGAGGGGCACAGATACGCAGTATTTT. Translation: CASSSQLRGTDTQYF. The chain couples TRBV7-9 to TRBJ2-3; tentative D call: TRBD2 (5 bases). There are 15 residues in the CDR3. The germline V gene encodes CDR1 SEHNR and CDR2 FQNEAQ (reference sequence). V lost 4 bases, J lost 1 base, and 12 bases lay in between.